The TCR beta chain under discussion was sequenced for a study of cytomegalovirus exposure and HLA in healthy donors. The PCR contained 60 Vbeta and 13 Jbeta primers. Libraries were prepared by immunoSEQ multiplex PCR; TCRdb keeps only in-frame clonotypes and omits some of them. This repertoire shows 100,000 to 150,000 clones, over 70% found once; its top ten account for around 4%. Specimen: PBMCs. This receptor was obtained from a man younger than 35 in good health and CMV-seropositive.

Written as DNA, the CDR3 is TGTGCCATCAGTGAGTCTCTCGGGAGGCAGTACTTC. This encodes CAISESLGRQYF. The genes are TRBV10-3 and TRBJ2-7; TRBD2 might be the D (6 bases). V was shortened by 0 bases and J by 9 bases, with 9 bases between the two germline ends. CDR3 length: 12 residues. Per the germline V gene, CDR1 is ENHRY and CDR2 is SYGVKD.